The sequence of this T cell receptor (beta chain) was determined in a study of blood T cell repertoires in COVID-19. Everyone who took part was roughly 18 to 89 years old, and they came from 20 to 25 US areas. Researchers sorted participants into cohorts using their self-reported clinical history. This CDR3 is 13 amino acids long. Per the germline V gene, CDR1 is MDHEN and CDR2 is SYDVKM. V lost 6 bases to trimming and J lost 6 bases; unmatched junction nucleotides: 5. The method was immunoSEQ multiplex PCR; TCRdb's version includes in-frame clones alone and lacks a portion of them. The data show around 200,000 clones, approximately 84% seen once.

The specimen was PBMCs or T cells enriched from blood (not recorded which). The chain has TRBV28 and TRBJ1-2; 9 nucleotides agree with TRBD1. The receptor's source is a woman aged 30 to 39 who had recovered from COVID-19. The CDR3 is CASRPTGGDGYTF. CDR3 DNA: TGTGCCAGCAGGCCTACAGGGGGCGATGGCTACACCTTC.